Here is one T cell receptor beta chain with its context. Measured with immunoSEQ multiplex PCR; TCRdb has only the in-frame clones, and not every one. The data contain about 390,000 clones, around 87% of them singletons. Followed longitudinally, the Seattle patients had been enrolled during active infection. These data come from a study of blood T cell repertoires in COVID-19. The clonotype was recovered from a woman aged 60-75 years with COVID-19, enrolled during active disease. Sample: peripheral blood.

The CDR3 loop is CASSFDWGVGELFF. In nucleotides, the CDR3 is TGCGCCAGCAGCTTCGATTGGGGAGTCGGGGAGCTGTTTTTT. V is TRBV5-1 and J is TRBJ2-2; D possibly corresponds to TRBD2 (5 bases). The CDR3 covers 14 residues. Trimming left V 2 bases short and J 7 bases short, with 12 bases between. Germline V gene lookup returns CDR1 SGHRS and CDR2 YFSETQ.